This paragraph reports one T cell receptor (beta chain). Its antigen is not identified. V shed 3 bases and J shed 7 bases, with 13 bases lying between them. Per germline, CDR1 MDHEN and CDR2 SYDVKM. The CDR3 totals 14 residues. The protocol was immunoSEQ multiplex PCR, while the TCRdb copy is restricted to in-frame clones and leaves out a portion. The profile shows about 45,000 clones, roughly 86% of them singletons. Specified time point: peripheral blood 6 weeks after treatment start. These data belong to a study of PD-L1 blockade in urothelial cancer. Looking at the study overall: Patients started atezolizumab in about 2014, 1,200 mg intravenously every 3 weeks. Patients previously received 0 to 3 chemotherapy regimens. Blood was tested 3 weeks (second dose) and 6 weeks into treatment. Findings and caveats of the study: When pretreatment blood TCR clonality was below the median, it predicted better survival.

The clonotype was recovered from a man aged 60 to 69 with urothelial cancer. This chain joins TRBV28 and TRBJ1-3; no clear D. This sample comprised PBMCs, obtained around atezolizumab (anti-PD-L1) treatment. The CDR3: CASSFPGKANTIYF. The CDR3 DNA is TGTGCCAGCAGTTTCCCGGGGAAGGCGAACACCATATATTTT.